These 19 T cell receptor beta chains came from one sample sequenced in a study of blood T cell repertoires in COVID-19. This table comes from immunoSEQ multiplex PCR, and its TCRdb copy is limited to in-frame clones, with some not included. The sample has 53,000 or so clones, approximately 90% seen once. Sample: peripheral blood. The source of these receptors is a human donor in a cohort sampled during active COVID-19.

This chain connects TRBV10-3 to TRBJ1-4, with D maybe TRBD1 (6 bases). CDR1 ENHRY and CDR2 SYGVKD come from the germline V gene. The germline V and J ends were trimmed by 5 bases and 12 bases, with 13 bases remaining between them. The CDR3 consists of 12 residues. The CDR3 DNA follows: TGTGCCATCAGTTCGGACAGCCGCGAACTGTTTTTT. Residues: CAISSDSRELFF.

The rearrangement uses TRBV6-1 and TRBJ1-6; D is uncertain. Germline values: CDR1 MNHNS, CDR2 SASEGT. The length of the CDR3 is 18 residues. V was shortened by 0 bases and J by 7 bases, with 19 bases between the two germline ends. CDR3 coding DNA: TGTGCCAGCAGTGAAGCCCCCCCGCGGCGGCAGCTCAATTCACCCCTCCACTTT. It codes for CASSEAPPRRQLNSPLHF.

CDR3 protein: CASLGTGIQYGYTF. DNA for the CDR3: TGTGCCAGCCTGGGGACAGGGATTCAATATGGCTACACCTTC. This rearrangement joins TRBV2 to TRBJ1-2; 9 nucleotides agree with TRBD1. Germline V gene data show CDR1 as SNHLY and CDR2 as FYNNEI. This CDR3 spans 14 amino acids. The J segment lost 5 bases and the V segment lost 8 bases, leaving 9 bases of the junction unmatched.

The chain carries TRBV5-6 and TRBJ1-4; 7 bases map to TRBD1. Germline CDR1 is SGHDT and CDR2 is YYEEEE. The CDR3 loop spans 15 amino acids. With V trimmed by 4 bases and J by 3 bases, 6 bases remained unmatched. The CDR3 loop reads CASSITGASNEKLFF. The CDR3 DNA reads as TGTGCCAGCAGCATCACAGGGGCATCTAATGAAAAACTGTTTTTT.

The chain is built from TRBV29-1 and TRBJ1-4; D is uncertain. The ends were cut back, 4 bases at V and 0 bases at J, with 6 bases in the middle. The CDR3 sequence is 13 residues long. Looked up from germline, CDR1 is SQVTM and CDR2 is ANQGSEA. The CDR3 coding sequence is TGCAGCGTTGGGACTACAACTAATGAAAAACTGTTTTTT. Its protein product is CSVGTTTNEKLFF.

The genes are TRBV3-1 (or the pseudogene TRBV3-2) and TRBJ2-1; possibly TRBD2 for D (5 bases). CDR1 LGHDT and CDR2 YNNKEL come from the germline V gene (reference sequence). The CDR3 runs 12 residues. V shed 1 base and J shed 10 bases, with 8 bases lying between them. In nucleotides, the CDR3 is TGTGCCAGCAGCCAAGCAGCTAGCGAGCAGTTCTTC. It encodes CASSQAASEQFF.

V and J are TRBV24-1 and TRBJ2-1; TRBD2 might be the D (7 bases). Germline V gene sequence: CDR1 KGHDR, CDR2 SFDVKD. The CDR3 is made up of 13 amino acids. V was trimmed by 1 base and J by 12 bases, leaving 12 bases between them. The CDR3, as DNA: TGTGCCACCAGTGATTTACGGGGGGCGGGGCAGTTCTTC. This gives the protein CATSDLRGAGQFF.

This chain connects TRBV6-1 to TRBJ2-3; D possibly corresponds to TRBD2 (7 bases). Deletions cut 2 bases from V and 6 bases from J, with 15 bases between. In germline, CDR1 is MNHNS, CDR2 SASEGT. This CDR3 comprises 15 residues. CDR3 nucleotide sequence: TGTGCCAGCAGTGAACTAAGGGGGGGCCGGGATACGCAGTATTTT. It specifies CASSELRGGRDTQYF.

The rearrangement links TRBV29-1 to TRBJ2-3; tentative D call: TRBD1 (6 bases). CDR3 length: 14 residues. V lost 8 bases and J lost 1, with 16 bases in between. CDR1 SQVTM and CDR2 ANQGSEA come from the germline V gene. The CDR3 reads CSSSGTPGTDTQYF. DNA for the CDR3: TGCAGCTCTTCCGGGACACCGGGCACAGATACGCAGTATTTT.

The CDR3: CASISRGDQRGGRSEQFF. DNA for the CDR3: TGTGCCAGCATCTCCCGAGGGGATCAGCGGGGGGGCCGGAGTGAGCAGTTCTTC. This chain joins TRBV11-2 and TRBJ2-1; 10 nucleotides align to TRBD2. The J segment lost 9 bases and the V segment lost 7 bases, leaving 21 bases of the junction unmatched. This CDR3 is built from 18 residues. The germline V gene has CDR1 SGHAT and CDR2 FQNNGV.

The CDR3 sequence: CAWSVQLYGYTF. As DNA, the CDR3 is TGTGCCTGGAGTGTACAGCTTTATGGCTACACCTTC. The chain links TRBV30 to TRBJ1-2; D is unclear. With 0 bases removed from V and 5 bases from J, the gap between germline ends came to 7 bases. Germline lookup yields CDR1 GTSNPN and CDR2 SVGIG (reference sequence). The CDR3 covers 12 residues.

The rearrangement links TRBV29-1 to TRBJ1-1; D not certain. V was trimmed by 0 bases and J by 2 bases, leaving 19 bases between them. Per the germline V gene, CDR1 is SQVTM and CDR2 is ANQGSEA. The CDR3 is 17 residues long. CDR3: CSVEEDAAKGVNTEAFF. For the CDR3, the DNA is TGCAGCGTTGAAGAGGATGCGGCCAAGGGAGTAAACACTGAAGCTTTCTTT. Full variable domain (outside the CDR3, taken from reference TRBV29-1 and TRBJ1-1): SAVISQKPSRDICQRGTSLTIQCQVDSQVTMMFWYRQQPGQSLTLIATANQGSEATYESGFVIDKFPISRPNLTFSTLTVSNMSPEDSSIYLCSVEEDAAKGVNTEAFFGQGTRLTVV.

The chain joins TRBV2 to TRBJ1-1; no reliable D call. This CDR3 is 13 amino acids long. CDR1 SNHLY and CDR2 FYNNEI come from the germline V gene. The DNA of the CDR3 is TGTGCAGGTACCCGGGGTCGGGACACTGAAGCTTTCTTT. It codes for CAGTRGRDTEAFF. Full variable domain (missing parts from reference TRBV2 and TRBJ1-1): EPEVTQTPSHQVTQMGQEVILRCVPISNHLYFYWYRQILGQKVEFLVSFYNNEISEKSEIFDDQFSVERPDGSNFTLKIRSTKLEDSAMYFCAGTRGRDTEAFFGQGTRLTVV.

In DNA form, the CDR3 reads TGTGCCAGCAGCAACCCATCGGACCCCTTAAACAGGGTTTTCTACGAGCAGTACGTC. Amino acid sequence: CASSNPSDPLNRVFYEQYV. The chain has TRBV21-1 and TRBJ2-7; the table's D call, TRBD1, has no DNA check behind it. TRBV21-1 is annotated as a pseudogene. The CDR3 is 19 residues long.

The chain employs TRBV10-3 and TRBJ1-2; D is perhaps TRBD1 (6 bases). Trimming removed 11 bases at V and 0 bases at J, with 22 bases between. The CDR3 loop spans 16 amino acids. Germline V CDR1 and CDR2: ENHRY, SYGVKD. Written as DNA, the CDR3 is TGTGCCGGCCGGGCCTCTCCAGAGGGGGCTAACTATGGCTACACCTTC. Its protein product is CAGRASPEGANYGYTF.

This clone was detected once. This rearrangement joins TRBV5-4 to TRBJ2-5; 9 bases are shared with TRBD2. CDR1 is SGHNT and CDR2 is YYREEE in the germline V gene (reference sequence). The junction had 12 bases not matched to a gene; V was cut back by 4 bases and J by 5 bases. CDR3 length: 16 amino acids. CDR3 in DNA: TGTGCCAGCAGCACCAAGCGGGGGGCCCCCGGGGAGACCCAGTACTTC. Amino acids: CASSTKRGAPGETQYF.

V is TRBV5-4 and J is TRBJ2-5; a possible D gene is TRBD2 (5 bases). The ends were cut back, 2 bases at V and 4 bases at J, with 18 bases in the middle. CDR3 length: 16 amino acids. Germline CDR1 is SGHNT and CDR2 is YYREEE (reference sequence). CDR3 loop: CASSFDQTGMRETQYF. As DNA, the CDR3 is TGTGCCAGCAGCTTCGACCAGACGGGGATGAGAGAGACCCAGTACTTC.

The chain combines TRBV23-1 with TRBJ2-7; D perhaps matches TRBD1 (6 bases). TRBV23-1 is flagged as an ORF with uncertain function. V gave up 1 base and J gave up 6 bases, with 19 bases separating them. The CDR3 is made up of 16 amino acids. This CDR3 is CASSQLRRPWTAEQYV. Here the CDR3 DNA reads TGCGCCAGCAGTCAATTACGTCGTCCGTGGACAGCCGAGCAGTACGTC.

CDR3 coding DNA: TGTGCCATCAGCCAGGGTAGGGCAGATACGCAGTATTTT. Its protein product is CAISQGRADTQYF. The J gene is TRBJ2-3, the V gene TRBV10-3; tentative D call: TRBD1 (5 bases). The CDR3 covers 13 residues. V lost 6 bases and J lost 4, with 11 bases in between. Germline CDR1 reads ENHRY; CDR2 reads SYGVKD.